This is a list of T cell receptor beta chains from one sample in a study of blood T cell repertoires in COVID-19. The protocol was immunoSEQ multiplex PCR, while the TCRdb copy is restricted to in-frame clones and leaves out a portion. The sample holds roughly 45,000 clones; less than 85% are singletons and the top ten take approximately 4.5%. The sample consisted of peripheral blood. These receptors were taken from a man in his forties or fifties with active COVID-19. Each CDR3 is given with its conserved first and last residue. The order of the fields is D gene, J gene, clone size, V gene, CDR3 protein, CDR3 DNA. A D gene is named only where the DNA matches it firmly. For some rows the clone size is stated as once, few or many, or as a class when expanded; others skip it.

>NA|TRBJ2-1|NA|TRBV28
CASRPPFILSDRKYNEQFF
TGTGCCAGCAGACCTCCGTTTATCCTATCGGACAGAAAGTACAATGAGCAGTTCTTC
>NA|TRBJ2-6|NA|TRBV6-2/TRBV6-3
CASTPHDSGANVLTF
TGTGCCAGCACCCCCCACGACAGTGGGGCCAACGTCCTGACTTTC
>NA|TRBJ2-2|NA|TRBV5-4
CASSFGGARDTGELFF
TGTGCCAGCAGCTTTGGGGGGGCGAGGGACACCGGGGAGCTGTTTTTT
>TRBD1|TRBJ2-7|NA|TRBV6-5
CASSYSGGQGYEQYF
TGTGCCAGCAGTTACTCGGGGGGACAGGGCTACGAGCAGTACTTC
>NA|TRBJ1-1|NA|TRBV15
CATSRGGDTEAFF
TGTGCCACCAGCAGGGGCGGGGACACTGAAGCTTTCTTT
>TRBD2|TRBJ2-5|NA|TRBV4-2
CASSQDGLAGGQETQYF
TGTGCCAGCAGCCAAGACGGTCTAGCGGGGGGTCAAGAGACCCAGTACTTC
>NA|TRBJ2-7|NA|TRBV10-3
CAISESQGGSYEQYF
TGTGCCATCAGTGAGTCGCAGGGGGGATCCTACGAGCAGTACTTC
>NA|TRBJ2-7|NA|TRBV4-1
CASSQVGRTYEQYF
TGCGCCAGCAGCCAAGTGGGCCGAACCTACGAGCAGTACTTC
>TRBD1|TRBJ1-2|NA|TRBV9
CASSARDRGTELYGYTF
TGTGCCAGCAGCGCCCGGGACAGGGGCACAGAACTCTATGGCTACACCTTC
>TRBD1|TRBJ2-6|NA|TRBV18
CASSRDSSGANVLTF
TGTGCCAGCTCACGGGACAGCTCTGGGGCCAACGTCCTGACTTTC
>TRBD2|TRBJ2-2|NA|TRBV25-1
CASSDTSDAGELFF
TGTGCCAGCAGCGACACTAGCGACGCCGGGGAGCTGTTTTTT
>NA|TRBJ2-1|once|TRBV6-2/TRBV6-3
CASSYLAGDNEQFF
TGTGCCAGCAGTTACCTTGCGGGTGACAATGAGCAGTTCTTC
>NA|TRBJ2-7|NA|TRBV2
CASSEPHRVDEQYF
TGTGCCAGCAGTGAACCCCACAGGGTTGACGAGCAGTACTTC
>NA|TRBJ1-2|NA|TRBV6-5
CASRDPGLRGYTF
TGTGCCAGCAGAGATCCGGGACTCCGGGGCTACACCTTC
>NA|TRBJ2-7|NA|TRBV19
CASSIGTGTYEQYF
TGTGCCAGTAGTATAGGGACCGGGACCTACGAGCAGTACTTC
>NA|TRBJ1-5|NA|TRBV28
CASRPGVIGNQPQHF
TGTGCCAGCAGACCAGGGGTAATTGGCAATCAGCCCCAGCATTTT
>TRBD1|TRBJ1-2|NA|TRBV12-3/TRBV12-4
CASTGTGFYGYTF
TGTGCCAGCACCGGGACAGGGTTCTATGGCTACACCTTC
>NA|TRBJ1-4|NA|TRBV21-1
CASSKSRGRLGEANEKLFF
TGTGCCAGCAGTAAATCGAGGGGGCGATTAGGGGAGGCTAATGAAAAACTGTTTTTT
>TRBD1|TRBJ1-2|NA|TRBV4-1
CASSPGQGADGYTF
TGCGCCAGCAGCCCTGGACAGGGGGCAGATGGCTACACCTTC
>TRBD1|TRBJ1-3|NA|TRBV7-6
CASSLGQGSSGNTIYF
TGTGCCAGCAGCTTGGGACAGGGGAGCTCTGGAAACACCATATATTTT
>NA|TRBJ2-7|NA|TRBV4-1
CASSHRQAIYEQYF
TGCGCCAGCAGCCATAGACAGGCCATCTACGAGCAGTACTTC
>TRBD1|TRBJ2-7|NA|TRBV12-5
CASGLVPGTGGYEQYF
TGTGCTAGTGGTTTGGTACCCGGGACAGGGGGCTACGAGCAGTACTTC
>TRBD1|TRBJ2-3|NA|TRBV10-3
CAITGGLTTDTQYF
TGTGCCATCACAGGGGGCCTAACCACAGATACGCAGTATTTT
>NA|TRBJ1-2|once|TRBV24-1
CATSDRTARGYGYTF
TGTGCCACCAGTGACCGGACAGCCAGGGGCTATGGCTACACCTTC
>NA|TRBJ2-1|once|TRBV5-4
CASSPESFNEQFF
TGTGCCAGCAGCCCCGAGAGTTTTAATGAGCAGTTCTTC
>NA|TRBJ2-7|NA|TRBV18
CASSPRQGSSYEQYF
TGTGCCAGCTCACCACGGCAGGGTAGCTCCTACGAGCAGTACTTC
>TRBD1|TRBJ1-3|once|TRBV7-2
CASSPPGGGGNTIYF
TGTGCCAGCAGCCCCCCAGGGGGTGGTGGAAACACCATATATTTT
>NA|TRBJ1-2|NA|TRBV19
CASSMYGGHTF
TGTGCCAGTAGTATGTACGGTGGTCACACCTTC
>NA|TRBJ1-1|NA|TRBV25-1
CASSQRGGSTEAFF
TGTGCCAGCAGCCAGCGGGGGGGGAGCACTGAAGCTTTCTTT
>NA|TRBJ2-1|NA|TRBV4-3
CASSQGGTYNEQFF
TGCGCCAGCAGCCAAGGAGGGACCTACAATGAGCAGTTCTTC
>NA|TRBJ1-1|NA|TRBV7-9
CASSQDSNTEAFF
TGTGCCAGCAGCCAGGACAGTAACACTGAAGCTTTCTTT
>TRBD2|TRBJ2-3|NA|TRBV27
CARNFAGEDTQYF
TGTGCCAGGAATTTTGCGGGGGAAGATACGCAGTATTTT
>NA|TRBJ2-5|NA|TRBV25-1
CASTDGGLRVTQYF
TGTGCCAGCACCGATGGAGGGTTAAGAGTGACCCAGTACTTC
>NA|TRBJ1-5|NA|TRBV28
CASSAGQSRQPQHF
TGTGCCAGCAGTGCCGGACAGTCTCGTCAGCCCCAGCATTTT
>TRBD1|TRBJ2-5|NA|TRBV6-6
CASSLYLQGAVQETQYF
TGTGCCAGCAGTCTTTATCTACAGGGGGCCGTACAAGAGACCCAGTACTTC
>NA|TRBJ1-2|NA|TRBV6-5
CASSSVLGHGYTF
TGTGCCAGCAGCTCAGTACTAGGGCATGGCTACACCTTC
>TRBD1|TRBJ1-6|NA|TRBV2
CASSSDRGNSPLHF
TGTGCCAGCAGTTCTGACAGGGGAAATTCACCCCTCCACTTT
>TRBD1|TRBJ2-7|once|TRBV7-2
CASSPRGQGGWEQYF
TGTGCCAGCAGCCCTAGAGGACAGGGAGGATGGGAGCAGTACTTC
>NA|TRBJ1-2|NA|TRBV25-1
CASTPHDGFYGYTF
TGTGCCAGCACTCCCCATGACGGGTTTTATGGCTACACCTTC
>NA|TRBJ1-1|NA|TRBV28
CASSLTGLNTEAFF
TGTGCCAGCAGTTTAACAGGTCTGAACACTGAAGCTTTCTTT
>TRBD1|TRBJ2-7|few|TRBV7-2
CASSGWDRFSSDEQYF
TGTGCCAGCAGCGGGTGGGACAGATTTTCCTCAGACGAGCAGTACTTC
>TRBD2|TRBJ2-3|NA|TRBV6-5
CASRRLAGVDTQYF
TGTGCCAGCAGACGACTAGCGGGGGTAGATACGCAGTATTTT
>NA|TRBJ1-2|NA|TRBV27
CASSPGHRTNYGYTF
TGTGCCAGCAGTCCGGGACACCGAACTAACTATGGCTACACCTTC
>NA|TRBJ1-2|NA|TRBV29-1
CSAGGGGPGGYTF
TGCAGCGCCGGTGGGGGGGGACCAGGTGGCTACACCTTC
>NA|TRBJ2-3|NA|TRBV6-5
CASSSGRRSSDTQYF
TGTGCCAGCAGCAGCGGACGTCGTAGCTCAGATACGCAGTATTTT
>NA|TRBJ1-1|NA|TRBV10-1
CASSDGQNTEAFF
TGCGCCAGCAGTGATGGACAGAACACTGAAGCTTTCTTT
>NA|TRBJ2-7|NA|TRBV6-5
CASTEVPPYEQYF
TGTGCCAGCACCGAGGTTCCCCCCTACGAGCAGTACTTC
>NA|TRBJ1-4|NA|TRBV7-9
CASSLGGGLRGEKLFF
TGTGCCAGCAGCTTAGGCGGCGGATTAAGAGGGGAAAAACTGTTTTTT
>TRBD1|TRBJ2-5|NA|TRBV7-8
CASSLTGTAKETQYF
TGTGCCAGCAGCTTAACCGGGACAGCCAAAGAGACCCAGTACTTC
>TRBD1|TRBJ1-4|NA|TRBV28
CASSRTGDNEKLFF
TGTGCCAGCAGTCGGACAGGGGATAATGAAAAACTGTTTTTT
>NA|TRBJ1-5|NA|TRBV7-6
CASSLFEGQPQHF
TGTGCCAGCAGCCTTTTCGAGGGTCAGCCCCAGCATTTT
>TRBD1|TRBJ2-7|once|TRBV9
CASSVGGTGEYEQYF
TGTGCCAGCAGCGTAGGCGGGACAGGGGAGTACGAGCAGTACTTC
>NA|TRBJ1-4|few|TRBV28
CAISYRTSSGLFF
TGTGCCATATCATACCGGACTTCCTCGGGACTGTTTTTT